Following are 19 T cell receptor beta chains from one sample sequenced in a study of T-cell reconstitution after alpha-beta-depleted transplantation in children. During its preparation, the TCRbeta library received unique molecular identifiers. TCRdb itself ran the PCR reads through MiXCR, one entry per CDR3 protein. The data contain 300,000 to 350,000 distinct CDR3 sequences, about a sixth of them seen just once; the ten biggest clones take up around 38%. Specimen: PBMCs, mostly from graft donor cells, collected 360 days after TCRalphabeta/CD19-depleted stem cell transplant. Receptors originate from a male patient aged 2-15 years who had a stem cell transplant for acute lymphoblastic leukemia, so the T cells may come from the graft donor.

This clonotype was found a few times. The rearrangement joins TRBV15 to TRBJ1-5; 7 positions agree with TRBD1. The trim removed 5 bases at V and 0 bases at J, leaving 4 bases unmatched. Germline V gives CDR1 LNHNV, CDR2 YYDKDF (reference sequence). This CDR3 is built from 15 residues. The CDR3 protein is CATSPGQTSNQPQHF. The CDR3 bases are TGTGCCACCAGCCCGGGACAGACTAGCAATCAGCCCCAGCATTTT.

This clonotype has just a few counts. The J gene is TRBJ2-5, the V gene TRBV29-1, with TRBD1 as a possible D gene (6 bases). This CDR3 region has 13 residues. V was clipped by 4 bases and J by 3 bases, with 12 bases between them. From germline, CDR1 is SQVTM and CDR2 ANQGSEA. CDR3 amino acids: CSVGRTVKETQYF. The CDR3 bases are TGCAGCGTTGGTCGGACAGTAAAAGAGACCCAGTACTTC.

This clonotype was counted a few times. This chain connects TRBV20-1 to TRBJ2-1; D may be TRBD2 (5 bases). The CDR3 is made up of 14 amino acids. Trimming cost V 7 bases and J 0 bases, with 13 bases left between them. Germline V gene sequence: CDR1 DFQATT, CDR2 SNEGSKA (reference sequence). CDR3 coding DNA: TGCAGTGGTACTAGAACGAGCTCCTACAATGAGCAGTTCTTC. Protein sequence: CSGTRTSSYNEQFF.

This clonotype was seen only a few times. This chain uses TRBV20-1 with TRBJ2-7, with TRBD1 identical over 8 bases. CDR3 length: 14 amino acids. V trimming: 3 bases; J trimming: 2 bases; junction bases outside the gene matches: 6. CDR1 is DFQATT, CDR2 SNEGSKA, per germline (reference sequence). CDR3 loop: CSASGQGTAYEQYF. The CDR3 nucleotides are TGCAGTGCTAGTGGACAGGGTACAGCCTACGAGCAGTACTTC.

This clonotype was picked up a small number of times. The rearrangement links TRBV5-6 to TRBJ2-2, with D possibly matching TRBD2 (6 bases). The CDR3 has 16 amino acids. The ends were cut back, 1 base at V and 4 bases at J, with 14 bases in the middle. The germline V gene has CDR1 SGHDT and CDR2 YYEEEE. Here the CDR3 reads CASSLRSGVSTGELFF. The DNA of the CDR3 is TGTGCCAGCAGCTTGCGGTCGGGAGTAAGCACCGGGGAGCTGTTTTTT.

In its sample, this clonotype was seen a few times. The chain links TRBV7-9 to TRBJ1-6; TRBD1 matches at 7 bases. The junction had 1 base not matched to a gene; V was cut back by 2 bases and J by 9 bases. CDR3 length: 13 amino acids. Germline V gene sequence: CDR1 SEHNR, CDR2 FQNEAQ (reference sequence). CDR3 in DNA: TGTGCCAGCAGCTTACAGGGGGGTTCACCCCTCCACTTT. This encodes CASSLQGGSPLHF.

This clonotype has just a few counts. The chain links TRBV12-3 or TRBV12-4 to TRBJ2-5; tentatively, D is TRBD2 (6 bases). CDR3 length equals 15 residues. V dropped 6 bases and J dropped 5 bases, with 19 bases sitting between them. This chain's CDR3 is CASSPGLVEWETQYF. The CDR3 coding sequence is TGTGCCAGCAGCCCGGGACTGGTAGAATGGGAGACCCAGTACTTC.

The chain is built from TRBV12-3 or TRBV12-4 and TRBJ2-6, with a weak D call TRBD2 (5 bases). This CDR3 spans 18 amino acids. Trimming took off 7 bases at V and 2 bases at J, with 21 bases between the two ends. The CDR3: CASNLAPRTAPGANVLTF. The CDR3 region has the DNA TGTGCCAGCAACCTCGCCCCCAGGACTGCTCCTGGGGCCAACGTCCTGACTTTC.

This clonotype was seen more than once but under ten times. The rearrangement joins TRBV5-1 to TRBJ2-2, with 7 bases identical to TRBD1. The germline V gene has CDR1 SGHRS and CDR2 YFSETQ. V trimming: 0 bases; J trimming: 3 bases; junction bases outside the gene matches: 11. The CDR3 has 18 residues. The CDR3 region is CASSLEPTGYRDTGELFF. CDR3 bases: TGCGCCAGCAGCTTGGAGCCGACAGGGTATCGTGACACCGGGGAGCTGTTTTTT. The whole variable domain, remainder taken from reference TRBV5-1 and TRBJ2-2, is KAGVTQTPRYLIKTRGQQVTLSCSPISGHRSVSWYQQTPGQGLQFLFEYFSETQRNKGNFPGRFSGRQFSNSRSEMNVSTLELGDSALYLCASSLEPTGYRDTGELFFGEGSRLTVL.

This clonotype has more than one count but fewer than ten. The V gene is TRBV5-1, the J gene TRBJ1-2; perhaps TRBD1 as D (6 bases). Germline V lookup: CDR1 SGHRS, CDR2 YFSETQ. CDR3 length equals 14 residues. Trimming stripped 4 bases from V and 4 bases from J, with 14 bases between. The CDR3 coding sequence is TGCGCCAGCAGCCGGAAAAGGGGGTTCTATGGCTACACCTTC. Amino acids: CASSRKRGFYGYTF.

The chain joins TRBV6-2 or TRBV6-3 to TRBJ2-3; D unresolved. Germline lookup yields CDR1 MNHEY and CDR2 SVGEGT. Trimming cost V 7 bases and J 5 bases, with 4 bases left between them. This CDR3 is built from 10 residues. The CDR3 DNA reads as TGTGCCAGCAAGGGAGATACGCAGTATTTT. Its translation is CASKGDTQYF.

This clonotype has a handful of counts. The rearrangement joins TRBV5-1 to TRBJ2-2; tentatively, D is TRBD2 (6 bases). This CDR3 is 19 amino acids long. Germline V gene sequence: CDR1 SGHRS, CDR2 YFSETQ. Deletions cut 0 bases from V and 4 bases from J, with 22 bases between. The CDR3 nucleotides read TGCGCCAGCAGCTTGGCCCGGGACTCCCCAAGTTTCGGCACCGGGGAGCTGTTTTTT. Residues: CASSLARDSPSFGTGELFF.

This clonotype was counted ten times or more. V usage is TRBV27 and J usage is TRBJ2-1, with 15 bases aligning to TRBD2. V shed 5 bases and J 10 bases; nucleotides not matched to a gene: 6. The CDR3 runs 15 residues. Looked up from germline, CDR1 is MNHEY and CDR2 is SMNVEV (reference sequence). The DNA for the CDR3 is TGTGCCAGCAGTCCAGGACTAGCGGGAGGGGGAGAGCAGTTCTTC. Translation: CASSPGLAGGGEQFF.

This clonotype was counted only a few times. This chain links TRBV10-3 with TRBJ2-1, with TRBD2 identical over 8 bases. Germline V gives CDR1 ENHRY, CDR2 SYGVKD. The CDR3 runs 18 residues. V was clipped by 2 bases and J by 3 bases; unmatched bases: 12. CDR3 sequence: CAISEVAGKGSGYNEQFF. The CDR3 DNA sequence: TGTGCCATCAGTGAGGTAGCGGGAAAAGGTTCCGGCTACAATGAGCAGTTCTTC.

The rearrangement joins TRBV6-5 to TRBJ1-5; D is unclear. This CDR3 contains 13 residues. The germline gives CDR1 MNHEY, CDR2 SVGAGI. Trimming cost V 0 bases and J 4 bases, with 4 bases left between them. CDR3: CASSYSANQPQHF. For the CDR3, the DNA is TGTGCCAGCAGTTACTCGGCTAATCAGCCCCAGCATTTT.

This clonotype was counted at least ten times. The rearrangement joins TRBV12-3 or TRBV12-4 to TRBJ2-1, with 7 nucleotides matching TRBD2. The trim removed 3 bases at V and 6 bases at J, leaving 5 bases unmatched. This CDR3 spans 14 amino acids. The CDR3 nucleotides read TGTGCCAGCAGTTTTGGGACTAATTTCAATGAGCAGTTCTTC. This sequence encodes CASSFGTNFNEQFF.

The genes are TRBV4-3 and TRBJ2-7; no clear D gene. The V gene's germline CDR1 is LGHNA and CDR2 YSLEER. The V gene lost 0 bases and the J gene lost 2 bases, with 11 bases spanning the gap. CDR3 length: 15 residues. As DNA, the CDR3 is TGCGCCAGCAGCCAAGATCTGAGTTCCCCCTACGAGCAGTACTTC. The encoded protein is CASSQDLSSPYEQYF.

This clonotype was observed a few times. V is TRBV7-9 and J is TRBJ2-3; 7 nucleotides line up with TRBD1. V shed 3 bases and J 1 base; nucleotides not matched to a gene: 4. Germline lookup yields CDR1 SEHNR and CDR2 FQNEAQ (reference sequence). This CDR3 is built from 15 residues. CDR3 sequence: CASSLTGIGTDTQYF. The CDR3 nucleotides are TGTGCCAGCAGCTTGACAGGGATAGGCACAGATACGCAGTATTTT. Based on the CDR3 plus reference TRBV7-9 and TRBJ2-3, the full variable domain is DTGVSQNPRHKITKRGQNVTFRCDPISEHNRLYWYRQTLGQGPEFLTYFQNEAQLEKSRLLSDRFSAERPKGSFSTLEIQRTEQGDSAMYLCASSLTGIGTDTQYFGPGTRLTVL.

This clonotype was seen ten or more times. The chain recombines TRBV29-1 with TRBJ2-3, with 8 nucleotides matching TRBD1. The germline V gene has CDR1 SQVTM and CDR2 ANQGSEA. Trimming took 6 bases from V and 0 from J; bases not matched to a gene: 14. This CDR3 spans 17 amino acids. CDR3 region: CSVIRDRIFLSTDTQYF. The CDR3 region has the DNA TGCAGCGTCATCCGGGACAGGATTTTTCTCAGCACAGATACGCAGTATTTT.